What follows are 24 T cell receptor beta chains derived from one specimen sequenced in a study of cytomegalovirus exposure and HLA in healthy donors. Both 60 Vbeta primers and 13 Jbeta primers went into the PCR. Generated by immunoSEQ multiplex PCR, the TCRdb table keeps only in-frame clones and is missing some. This sample has roughly 150,000 clones; approximately 80% occur once, and the top ten carry approximately 14%. Sequencing was performed on PBMCs. The receptor set was obtained from a woman aged 40 to 50 in good health and CMV-seronegative.

The rearrangement joins TRBV10-3 to TRBJ2-5; D remains ambiguous. The CDR3 loop spans 13 amino acids. The germline CDR1 and CDR2 sequences are ENHRY and SYGVKD. V dropped 2 bases and J dropped 4 bases, with 8 bases sitting between them. CDR3 loop: CAISEVGGETQYF. In DNA, the CDR3 is TGTGCCATCAGTGAGGTTGGCGGAGAGACCCAGTACTTC.

V usage is TRBV9 and J usage is TRBJ1-2; D remains unclear. CDR3 length: 13 amino acids. Trimming took 8 bases from V and 4 from J, leaving 15 bases between them. Per germline, CDR1 SGDLS and CDR2 YYNGEE. This CDR3 is CASSRGRSYGYTF. The CDR3 bases are TGTGCCAGTTCACGCGGGCGGAGCTATGGCTACACCTTC.

CDR3 region: CAIRGREQETQYF. CDR3 bases: TGTGCCATCCGTGGTCGAGAACAAGAGACCCAGTACTTC. The J gene is TRBJ2-5, the V gene TRBV10-3; no clear D gene. The CDR3 totals 13 residues. Germline V gene data show CDR1 as ENHRY and CDR2 as SYGVKD. The V end lost 8 bases, the J end lost 2 bases, and 12 bases lay between the germline ends.

This clone was recorded a few times. The rearrangement joins TRBV30 to TRBJ2-3; D is possibly TRBD1 (5 bases). V was clipped by 1 base and J by 6 bases, with 17 bases between them. The CDR3 loop spans 15 amino acids. Per the germline V gene, CDR1 is GTSNPN and CDR2 is SVGIG (reference sequence). CDR3 DNA: TGTGCCTGGAGTGGCGGCAGGGCAGTGACGGATACGCAGTATTTT. The encoded protein is CAWSGGRAVTDTQYF.

The chain couples TRBV20-1 to TRBJ2-5, with D possibly TRBD2 on 6 matching bases. V was clipped by 6 bases and J by 6 bases, with 11 bases between them. The CDR3 length is 11 residues. Germline V gives CDR1 DFQATT, CDR2 SNEGSKA (reference sequence). CDR3 amino acids: CSARELQTQYF. The CDR3 DNA follows: TGCAGTGCCCGGGAGTTACAGACCCAGTACTTC.

This clone appeared once. V and J are TRBV11-2 and TRBJ1-1, with a possible D match to TRBD1 (5 bases). V lost 5 bases and J lost 7, with 14 bases in between. The CDR3 sequence is 13 residues long. Germline V gene lookup returns CDR1 SGHAT and CDR2 FQNNGV. This chain's CDR3 is CASSNSQDREAFF. Written as DNA, the CDR3 is TGTGCCAGCAGCAACTCACAGGATCGTGAAGCTTTCTTT.

This clone turned up a few times. This chain connects TRBV5-4 to TRBJ1-4, with TRBD1 identical over 9 bases. Losses at the gene ends were 4 bases for V and 7 bases for J; bases not matched to a gene: 5. This CDR3 comprises 14 residues. The V gene's germline CDR1 is SGHNT and CDR2 YYREEE (reference sequence). Here the CDR3 reads CASSPGQGREKLFF. CDR3 sequence (DNA): TGTGCCAGCAGCCCGGGACAGGGACGTGAAAAACTGTTTTTT.

The chain links TRBV5-1 to TRBJ2-7; 8 nucleotides agree with TRBD2. The germline V gene encodes CDR1 SGHRS and CDR2 YFSETQ. V shed 2 bases, J shed 2 bases, and the junction held 3 bases outside the gene matches. The CDR3 covers 14 residues. CDR3 protein: CASSFRGGTYEQYF. CDR3 DNA: TGCGCCAGCAGCTTTCGGGGGGGTACCTACGAGCAGTACTTC.

In its sample, this clone was seen once. J is TRBJ2-7 and V is TRBV7-9; D gene unclear. This CDR3 region has 14 residues. V lost 1 base and J lost 2, with 9 bases in between. CDR1 is SEHNR and CDR2 is FQNEAQ in the germline V gene (reference sequence). This chain's CDR3 is CASSLGGITYEQYF. Written as DNA, the CDR3 is TGTGCCAGCAGCTTAGGTGGCATTACCTACGAGCAGTACTTC.

V is TRBV7-9 and J is TRBJ2-2; unclear D gene. This CDR3 is built from 15 residues. Per germline, CDR1 SEHNR and CDR2 FQNEAQ (reference sequence). With 6 bases removed from V and 0 bases from J, the gap between germline ends came to 11 bases. The CDR3 spells CASRHTRTNTGELFF. CDR3 nucleotides: TGTGCCAGCAGGCACACCAGAACGAACACCGGGGAGCTGTTTTTT.

This clone was seen more than once but under ten times. CDR3 nucleotide sequence: TGCGCCAGCAGCTTAGGAGGGTTTAATGAAAAACTGTTTTTT. Its translation is CASSLGGFNEKLFF. The V gene is TRBV5-1, the J gene TRBJ1-4, with D unresolved. V lost 2 bases, J lost 4 bases, and 9 bases lay in between. This CDR3 is built from 14 residues. Looked up from germline, CDR1 is SGHRS and CDR2 is YFSETQ.

This chain uses TRBV28 with TRBJ2-2; 7 nucleotides agree with TRBD1. The V segment lost 7 bases and the J segment 1 base; nucleotides outside the gene matches: 6. Germline V gene data show CDR1 as MDHEN and CDR2 as SYDVKM. The CDR3 sequence is 15 residues long. This CDR3 reads CASMKGQLNTGELFF. Written as DNA, the CDR3 is TGTGCCAGCATGAAGGGACAGCTGAACACCGGGGAGCTGTTTTTT.

The chain links TRBV11-2 to TRBJ1-4, with D perhaps matching TRBD1 (5 bases). Trimming stripped 6 bases from V and 0 bases from J, with 11 bases between. Germline CDR1 is SGHAT and CDR2 is FQNNGV. The CDR3 is made up of 15 amino acids. The CDR3 here is CASSSTGATNEKLFF. The CDR3 DNA reads TGTGCCAGCAGTTCTACAGGCGCAACTAATGAAAAACTGTTTTTT. The full variable domain, completed using reference TRBV11-2 and TRBJ1-4, is EAGVAQSPRYKIIEKRQSVAFWCNPISGHATLYWYQQILGQGPKLLIQFQNNGVVDDSQLPKDRFSAERLKGVDSTLKIQPAKLEDSAVYLCASSSTGATNEKLFFGSGTQLSVL.

The rearrangement links TRBV18 to TRBJ2-1; D may be TRBD1 (5 bases). Per the germline V gene, CDR1 is KGHSH and CDR2 is LQKENI. The CDR3 is 16 residues long. V shed 6 bases and J shed 9 bases, with 24 bases lying between them. CDR3 protein: CASSPELQGSASEQFF. DNA for the CDR3: TGTGCCAGCTCCCCGGAACTTCAGGGTTCAGCATCTGAGCAGTTCTTC.

The chain uses TRBV11-1 and TRBJ2-1; D is unclear. The germline gives CDR1 SGHAT, CDR2 FQDESV (reference sequence). This CDR3 has 14 residues. V lost 1 base to trimming and J lost 3 bases, with 7 bases between them. The CDR3 spells CASSLVRSYNEQFF. In nucleotides, the CDR3 is TGTGCCAGCAGCTTAGTCCGCAGCTACAATGAGCAGTTCTTC.

For this clone: A junction boundary mismatches the germline segment, possibly from a read error. The chain joins TRBV19 to TRBJ2-2; TRBD1 agrees at 9 bases. This CDR3 is built from 15 residues. The V gene's germline CDR1 is LNHDA and CDR2 SQIVND (reference sequence). The CDR3 here is CAGSITGGFTGELFF. In nucleotides, the CDR3 is TGTGCCGGTAGTATCACAGGGGGCTTCACCGGGGAGCTGTTTTTT.

This clone was counted between two and nine times. The genes are TRBV30 and TRBJ1-6; D gene unclear. CDR1 is GTSNPN and CDR2 is SVGIG in the germline V gene (reference sequence). This CDR3 spans 15 amino acids. Trimming removed 0 bases from V and 5 bases from J, with 11 bases in between. The CDR3 sequence: CAWSVSGRHNSPLHF. CDR3 bases: TGTGCCTGGAGTGTATCGGGTCGCCATAATTCACCCCTCCACTTT.

The rearrangement links TRBV7-2 to TRBJ2-7; 8 positions match TRBD2. Per germline, CDR1 SGHTA and CDR2 FQGNSA. The CDR3 is 15 amino acids. V trimming: 1 base; J trimming: 2 bases; junction bases outside the gene matches: 4. CDR3 region: CASSLGSGITYEQYF. The CDR3 nucleotides read TGTGCCAGCAGCTTAGGTAGCGGGATAACCTACGAGCAGTACTTC.

The chain employs TRBV28 and TRBJ1-1; no clear D. The CDR3 covers 12 residues. Germline-derived CDR1 and CDR2 are MDHEN and SYDVKM. The V gene lost 4 bases and the J gene lost 8 bases, with 11 bases spanning the gap. This CDR3 reads CASSSRHREAFF. In nucleotides, the CDR3 is TGTGCCAGCAGTTCGAGGCACCGAGAAGCTTTCTTT.

Note on this clone: Distinct nucleotide sequences in the sample also encode this CDR3. The CDR3 coding sequence is TGTGCCAGCAGCTTAGATGGATCGGGGAGCTCCTACAATGAGCAGTTCTTC. Translated, it gives CASSLDGSGSSYNEQFF. The chain is built from TRBV7-2 and TRBJ2-1, with a possible D match to TRBD2 (5 bases). Trimming took 1 base from V and 0 from J, leaving 13 bases between them. Germline V CDR1 and CDR2: SGHTA, FQGNSA. The CDR3 sequence is 17 residues long. The variable domain in full, with the rest retrieved from reference TRBV7-2 and TRBJ2-1, is GAGVSQSPSNKVTEKGKDVELRCDPISGHTALYWYRQSLGQGLEFLIYFQGNSAPDKSGLPSDRFSAERTGGSVSTLTIQRTQQEDSAVYLCASSLDGSGSSYNEQFFGPGTRLTVL.

V and J are TRBV5-6 and TRBJ2-7; D may be TRBD1 or TRBD2 (5 bases each). The V gene lost 4 bases and the J gene lost 12 bases, with 14 bases spanning the gap. Germline V gives CDR1 SGHDT, CDR2 YYEEEE. The CDR3 length is 11 residues. The CDR3 DNA is TGTGCCAGCAGCGTGGGGCCAGGACTGTACTTC. Amino acid sequence: CASSVGPGLYF.

V gene TRBV6-6 combines with J gene TRBJ2-3; D gene uncertain. Between the trimmed V and J ends, which lost 6 bases and 9 bases, there was a span of 10 bases. CDR1 and CDR2 from the germline V gene are MNHNY and SVGAGI (reference sequence). This CDR3 comprises 11 residues. The DNA of the CDR3 is TGTGCCAGCAGCCAATTAGAGACGCAGTATTTT. Its translation: CASSQLETQYF.

V gene TRBV27 combines with J gene TRBJ1-4; D is ambiguous. V was cut by 5 bases and J by 10 bases, with 8 bases left in between. Germline CDR1 is MNHEY and CDR2 is SMNVEV (reference sequence). The CDR3 is 11 amino acids. The CDR3 nucleotides are TGTGCCAGCAGTACCAGCGGAAAACTGTTTTTT. Translating it yields CASSTSGKLFF.

This clone was detected only a few times. This chain joins TRBV6-6 and TRBJ1-2, with TRBD1 matching 8 bases. J was trimmed by 2 bases and V by 2 bases; bases with no gene match: 4. CDR1 is MNHNY, CDR2 SVGAGI, per germline (reference sequence). The CDR3 length is 15 residues. DNA for the CDR3: TGTGCCAGCAGTTACCCCGACAGGGGCAACTATGGCTACACCTTC. Protein: CASSYPDRGNYGYTF.